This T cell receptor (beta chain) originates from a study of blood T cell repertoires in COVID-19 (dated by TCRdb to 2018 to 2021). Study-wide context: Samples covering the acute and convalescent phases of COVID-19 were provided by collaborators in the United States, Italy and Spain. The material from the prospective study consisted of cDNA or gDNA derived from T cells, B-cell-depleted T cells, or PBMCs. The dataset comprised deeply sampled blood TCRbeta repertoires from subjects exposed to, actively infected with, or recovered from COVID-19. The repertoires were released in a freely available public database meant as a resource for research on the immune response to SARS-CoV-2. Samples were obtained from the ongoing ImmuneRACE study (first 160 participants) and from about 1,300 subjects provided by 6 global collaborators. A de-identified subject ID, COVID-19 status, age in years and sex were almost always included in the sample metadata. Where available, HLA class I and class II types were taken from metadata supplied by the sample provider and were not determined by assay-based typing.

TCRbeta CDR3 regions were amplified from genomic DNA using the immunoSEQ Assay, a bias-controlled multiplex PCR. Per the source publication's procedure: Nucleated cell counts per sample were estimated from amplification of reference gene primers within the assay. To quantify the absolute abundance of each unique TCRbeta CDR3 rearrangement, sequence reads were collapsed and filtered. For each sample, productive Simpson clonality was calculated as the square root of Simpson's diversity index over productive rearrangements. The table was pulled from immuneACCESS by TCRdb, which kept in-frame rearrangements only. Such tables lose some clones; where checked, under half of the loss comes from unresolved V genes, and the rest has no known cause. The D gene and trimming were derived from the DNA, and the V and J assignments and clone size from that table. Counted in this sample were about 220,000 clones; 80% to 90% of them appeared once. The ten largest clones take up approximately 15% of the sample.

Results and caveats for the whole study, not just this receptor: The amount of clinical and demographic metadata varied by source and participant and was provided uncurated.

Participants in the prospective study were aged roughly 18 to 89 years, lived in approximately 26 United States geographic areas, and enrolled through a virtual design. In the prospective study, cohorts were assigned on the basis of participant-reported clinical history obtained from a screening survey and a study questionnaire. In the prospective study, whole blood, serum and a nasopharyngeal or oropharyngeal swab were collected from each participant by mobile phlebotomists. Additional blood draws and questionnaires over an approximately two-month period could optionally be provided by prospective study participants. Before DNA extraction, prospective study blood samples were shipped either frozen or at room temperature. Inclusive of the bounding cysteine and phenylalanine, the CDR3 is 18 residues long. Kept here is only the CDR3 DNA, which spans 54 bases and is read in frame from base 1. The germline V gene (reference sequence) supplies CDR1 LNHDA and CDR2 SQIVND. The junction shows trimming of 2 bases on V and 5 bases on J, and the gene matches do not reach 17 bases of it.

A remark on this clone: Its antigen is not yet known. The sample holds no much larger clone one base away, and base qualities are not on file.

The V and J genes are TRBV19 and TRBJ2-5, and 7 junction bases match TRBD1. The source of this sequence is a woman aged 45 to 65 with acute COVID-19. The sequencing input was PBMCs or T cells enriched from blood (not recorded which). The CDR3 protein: CASSIRKALQGRMETQYF. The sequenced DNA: TGTGCCAGTAGTATAAGGAAGGCCTTACAGGGGCGAATGGAGACCCAGTACTTC.